This TCR beta chain was recorded in a study of cytomegalovirus exposure and HLA in healthy donors. Study conclusions and caveats: Earlier results showed most TCR beta V segments being productive about 87% or about 30% of the time.

The PCR was carried out with 60 Vbeta primers and 13 Jbeta primers. The protocol was immunoSEQ multiplex PCR, while the TCRdb copy is restricted to in-frame clones and leaves out a portion. The sample lists around 120,000 clones, 60% to 85% occurring once. This CDR3 has 14 amino acids. V lost 2 bases and J lost 4, with 9 bases in between. CDR1 and CDR2 from the germline V gene are MNHEY and SVGAGI. Worth noting for this clone: Its antigen is not known.

The receptor's source is a woman between 35 and 50 years old in good health and CMV-seropositive. What was sequenced was PBMCs. V and J are TRBV6-5 and TRBJ1-3, with D uncertain. The CDR3 here is CASSYRRKGNTIYF. For the CDR3, the DNA is TGTGCCAGCAGTTACAGGAGGAAGGGAAACACCATATATTTT.